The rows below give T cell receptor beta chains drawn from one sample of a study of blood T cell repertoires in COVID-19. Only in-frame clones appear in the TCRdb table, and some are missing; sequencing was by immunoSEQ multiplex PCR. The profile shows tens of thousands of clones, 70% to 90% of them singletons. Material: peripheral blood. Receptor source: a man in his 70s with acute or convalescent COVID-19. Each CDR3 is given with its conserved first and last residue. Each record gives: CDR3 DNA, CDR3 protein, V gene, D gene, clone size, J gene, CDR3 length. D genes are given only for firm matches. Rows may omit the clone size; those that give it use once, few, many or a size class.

TGTGCCAGCTCAAGACAGGCCTACTCTGGAAACACCATATATTTT	CASSRQAYSGNTIYF	TRBV19	NA	once	TRBJ1-3	15
TGTGCCAGTAGTCCCCGGACAGTTAGCTCCTACAATGAGCAGTTCTTC	CASSPRTVSSYNEQFF	TRBV19	NA	once	TRBJ2-1	16
TGTGCCAGCAGTCTAGCGTCCGGGAGCCAAGAGACCCAGTACTTC	CASSLASGSQETQYF	TRBV25-1	NA	NA	TRBJ2-5	15
TGTGCTGTCCAGGGGGGACGTTACAATGAGCAGTTCTTC	CAVQGGRYNEQFF	TRBV30	NA	once	TRBJ2-1	13
TGTGCCAGTAGAAACGCCGGGACAGGGGGCTACGAACTGTGGGGCTACACCTTC	CASRNAGTGGYELWGYTF	TRBV19	TRBD1	few	TRBJ1-2	18
TGTGCCAGCAGTGGCCTTAGCGGGAGCACAGATACGCAGTATTTT	CASSGLSGSTDTQYF	TRBV25-1	TRBD2	NA	TRBJ2-3	15
TGTGCCAGCAGCCGAGGACAGGACGGCTATGGCTACACCTTC	CASSRGQDGYGYTF	TRBV3-1/TRBV3-2	TRBD1	NA	TRBJ1-2	14
TGTGCCAGCAGTGACAGGCTAATCATTCAGTACTTC	CASSDRLIIQYF	TRBV2	NA	NA	TRBJ2-4	12
TGTGCCAGCAGCCGGGGACAGGGCTATGGCTACACCTTC	CASSRGQGYGYTF	TRBV12-3/TRBV12-4	TRBD1	NA	TRBJ1-2	13
TGTGCCAGCAGGGGGGTGGACGGGAGGCAGGGCAACACCGGGGAGCTGTTTTTT	CASRGVDGRQGNTGELFF	TRBV28	TRBD2	NA	TRBJ2-2	18
TGTGCCAGCAGTTCCGACTATGGCTACACCTTC	CASSSDYGYTF	TRBV28	NA	NA	TRBJ1-2	11
TGTGCCAGCAGTTTATTCGCGGGGGGCGCCCACTATGGCTACACCTTC	CASSLFAGGAHYGYTF	TRBV27	NA	NA	TRBJ1-2	16
TGTGCCAGCAGTTTACGGGGGGGTTGGGATCAGCCCCAGCATTTT	CASSLRGGWDQPQHF	TRBV27	NA	NA	TRBJ1-5	15
TGTGCCAGTAGTACAGGGGGCGAAAAACTGTTTTTT	CASSTGGEKLFF	TRBV19	TRBD1	NA	TRBJ1-4	12
TGCAGCGGAGACGGACTAGGGAATGAGCAGTTCTTC	CSGDGLGNEQFF	TRBV29-1	TRBD2	NA	TRBJ2-1	12
TGTGCCAGCAGCTCACGACTAGCGGGAGGGCAAGAGACCCAGTACTTC	CASSSRLAGGQETQYF	TRBV5-4	TRBD2	NA	TRBJ2-5	16
TGTGCCAGCAGCCTCACGGGGTCCGACGAGCAGTACTTC	CASSLTGSDEQYF	TRBV7-9	NA	NA	TRBJ2-7	13
TGTGCCAGCAGCAATCAGGGGATCATGGACACTGAAGCTTTCTTT	CASSNQGIMDTEAFF	TRBV7-2	NA	few	TRBJ1-1	15
TGTGCTACCGGCCGGGACAGTGAGAACATTCAGTACTTC	CATGRDSENIQYF	TRBV19	TRBD1	NA	TRBJ2-4	13
TGTGCCAGCAGCCAAGACGATGCGGGAGGGACAGATACGCAGTATTTT	CASSQDDAGGTDTQYF	TRBV3-1/TRBV3-2	TRBD2	NA	TRBJ2-3	16
TGTGCCAGCAGCAACGGGTTAACTAATGAAAAACTGTTTTTT	CASSNGLTNEKLFF	TRBV7-9	NA	NA	TRBJ1-4	14
TGTGCCACCAGCGGTATACCCCGGGTAGGAGGGGAGCAGTTCTTC	CATSGIPRVGGEQFF	TRBV15	NA	NA	TRBJ2-1	15
TGTGCCAGCAGCGTAGGGCCATTCCCGGGGGATACGCAGTATTTT	CASSVGPFPGDTQYF	TRBV9	NA	NA	TRBJ2-3	15
TGTGCCAGCAGTTACCTGACAGGGGAAGCTGGAAACACCATATATTTT	CASSYLTGEAGNTIYF	TRBV6-2/TRBV6-3	TRBD1	NA	TRBJ1-3	16
TGCGCCAGCAGTGAACGAGGAACCCCTAGAGGAGGCTACACCTTC	CASSERGTPRGGYTF	TRBV10-1	NA	NA	TRBJ1-2	15
TGCGCCAGCAACGTAGCGGGGGGGAGCACAGATACGCAGTATTTT	CASNVAGGSTDTQYF	TRBV5-1	TRBD2	once	TRBJ2-3	15
TGTGCCAGTAGTATAACCCCGACAGGAGCTAACTATGGCTACACCTTC	CASSITPTGANYGYTF	TRBV19	NA	NA	TRBJ1-2	16
TGTGCCAGCAGCTTGGACCCGGCCTACAATGAGCAGTTCTTC	CASSLDPAYNEQFF	TRBV5-4	NA	NA	TRBJ2-1	14
TGTGCCATCAGGACCGACAGGGGAGAAACCGGGGAGCTGTTTTTT	CAIRTDRGETGELFF	TRBV10-3	TRBD1	NA	TRBJ2-2	15
TGTGCCAGCAGGCGCAGGGGGCGAGGTGGCTACACCTTC	CASRRRGRGGYTF	TRBV28	TRBD1	NA	TRBJ1-2	13
TGTGCCATCAGTGGTTCTGGGGGGACAGAAAATCAGCCCCAGCATTTT	CAISGSGGTENQPQHF	TRBV10-3	TRBD1	NA	TRBJ1-5	16
TGTGCCAGCAGTGATTGGGGACTCTATGGCTACACCTTC	CASSDWGLYGYTF	TRBV6-1	NA	NA	TRBJ1-2	13
TGTGCCACCTCGGCTGGGGCCAACGTCCTGACTTTC	CATSAGANVLTF	TRBV6-5	NA	NA	TRBJ2-6	12
TGTGCCAGCAGTGAAAAGACAGGGTTCTACAATGAGCAGTTCTTC	CASSEKTGFYNEQFF	TRBV2	TRBD1	NA	TRBJ2-1	15
TGTGCCAGCGCTCGGCGAGTGAGGGAGACCCAGTACTTC	CASARRVRETQYF	TRBV6-5	NA	NA	TRBJ2-5	13
TGTGCCAGCAGTTACTTACAGGGGAAGGCTTTCTTT	CASSYLQGKAFF	TRBV6-5	TRBD1	once	TRBJ1-1	12
TGTGCCAGCAGTTACCGAGCGGGGGGGTCTGGTGAGCAGTTCTTC	CASSYRAGGSGEQFF	TRBV6-2/TRBV6-3	TRBD2	NA	TRBJ2-1	15
TGTGCCAGCAGTCCCCCCGGGACTAGCTTCGTGTGGGATGAGCAGTTCTTC	CASSPPGTSFVWDEQFF	TRBV28	TRBD2	NA	TRBJ2-1	17
TGTGCCAGCAAACGGACAGGAGTTTCGGAGCAGTACTTC	CASKRTGVSEQYF	TRBV6-5	TRBD1	NA	TRBJ2-7	13
TGTGCCAGCAACGCAGACAGCACTTCTTATGGCTACACCTTC	CASNADSTSYGYTF	TRBV6-6	NA	NA	TRBJ1-2	14
TGTGCCAGCAGTTTAAGAGGAGGGGTCTCTCCTCCCTATTATGGCTACACCTTC	CASSLRGGVSPPYYGYTF	TRBV27	NA	NA	TRBJ1-2	18
TGCGCCAGCAGCCAAGCAACAGGGGAAGGCTACACCTTC	CASSQATGEGYTF	TRBV4-3	TRBD1	NA	TRBJ1-2	13
TGCGCCAGCAGCCAACTCCCGGAGGCAGGAGAAGCTTTGATCTTC	CASSQLPEAGEALIF	TRBV4-3	NA	NA	TRBJ2-1	15
TGTGCCAGCAGTGAACAGATACTCACCGGGGAGCTGTTTTTT	CASSEQILTGELFF	TRBV6-4	NA	once	TRBJ2-2	14
TGCGCCAGCAGCTGGGGGGGATACGAGCAGTACTTC	CASSWGGYEQYF	TRBV5-1	TRBD2	NA	TRBJ2-7	12
TGCAGTGCTAGTAAGCGCTCTGGGGCCAACGTCCTGACTTTC	CSASKRSGANVLTF	TRBV20-1	NA	NA	TRBJ2-6	14
TGTGCCAGTACGACAGGGGCGAATTCACCCCTCCACTTT	CASTTGANSPLHF	TRBV19	TRBD1	NA	TRBJ1-6	13
TGTGCCAGCAGCGGCCTAGCGGGAGTAGGGCAGTACTTC	CASSGLAGVGQYF	TRBV7-2	TRBD2	NA	TRBJ2-7	13
TGTGCCAGCAGCTCCCGTCTGGGGGGTTCAACAGGAAACACCATATATTTT	CASSSRLGGSTGNTIYF	TRBV7-2	NA	once	TRBJ1-3	17
TGTGCCAGCAGCCCGGACAGGGACTTTTCCATGAACACTGAAGCTTTCTTT	CASSPDRDFSMNTEAFF	TRBV7-2	TRBD1	NA	TRBJ1-1	17
TGTGCCAGTAGCTTGGGACAGGGTGAAACTGAAGCTTTCTTT	CASSLGQGETEAFF	TRBV19	TRBD1	NA	TRBJ1-1	14
TGTGCCAGCAGCCGTCATCCCGGGACTGTAAATCGCACAGATACGCAGTATTTT	CASSRHPGTVNRTDTQYF	TRBV27	NA	NA	TRBJ2-3	18
TGTGCCAGCAGAAGAGAACAGGGGAACACTGAAGCTTTCTTT	CASRREQGNTEAFF	TRBV5-4	NA	NA	TRBJ1-1	14
TGTGCCAGCAGCTTTTCGGGACAGGGTGGAGAGACCCAGTACTTC	CASSFSGQGGETQYF	TRBV7-9	TRBD1	NA	TRBJ2-5	15
TGTGCCAGCAGTGATCCAGGACAGGGCGATGAGCAGTACTTC	CASSDPGQGDEQYF	TRBV25-1	TRBD1	few	TRBJ2-7	14